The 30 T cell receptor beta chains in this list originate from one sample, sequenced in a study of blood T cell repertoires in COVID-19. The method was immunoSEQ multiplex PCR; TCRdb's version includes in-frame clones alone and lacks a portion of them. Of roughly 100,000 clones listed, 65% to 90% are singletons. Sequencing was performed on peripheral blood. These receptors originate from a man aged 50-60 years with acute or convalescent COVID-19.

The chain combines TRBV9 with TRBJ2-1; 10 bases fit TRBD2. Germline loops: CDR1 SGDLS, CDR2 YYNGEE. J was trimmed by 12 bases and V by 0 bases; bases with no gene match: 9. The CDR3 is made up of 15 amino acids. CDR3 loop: CASSVGSLAGVRQFF. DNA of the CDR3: TGTGCCAGCAGCGTAGGGAGCCTAGCGGGAGTTAGGCAGTTCTTC.

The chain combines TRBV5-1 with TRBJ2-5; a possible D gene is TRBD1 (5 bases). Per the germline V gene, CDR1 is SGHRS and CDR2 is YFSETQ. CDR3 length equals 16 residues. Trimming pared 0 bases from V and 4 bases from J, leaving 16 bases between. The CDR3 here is CASSLVRGQTTETQYF. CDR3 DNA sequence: TGCGCCAGCAGCTTGGTTCGAGGACAAACCACAGAGACCCAGTACTTC. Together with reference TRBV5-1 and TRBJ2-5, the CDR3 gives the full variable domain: KAGVTQTPRYLIKTRGQQVTLSCSPISGHRSVSWYQQTPGQGLQFLFEYFSETQRNKGNFPGRFSGRQFSNSRSEMNVSTLELGDSALYLCASSLVRGQTTETQYFGPGTRLLVL.

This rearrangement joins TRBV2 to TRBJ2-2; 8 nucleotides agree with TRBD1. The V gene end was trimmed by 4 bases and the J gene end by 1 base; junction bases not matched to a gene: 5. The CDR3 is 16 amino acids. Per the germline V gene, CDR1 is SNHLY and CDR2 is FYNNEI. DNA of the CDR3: TGTGCCAGCAGTGTGACAGGGGCTCGGAACACCGGGGAGCTGTTTTTT. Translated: CASSVTGARNTGELFF.

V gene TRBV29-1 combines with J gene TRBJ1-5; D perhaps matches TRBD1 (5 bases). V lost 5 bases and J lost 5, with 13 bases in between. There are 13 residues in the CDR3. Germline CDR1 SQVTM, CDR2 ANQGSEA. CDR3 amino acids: CSVLTTDYQPQHF. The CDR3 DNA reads TGCAGCGTTCTTACGACAGACTATCAGCCCCAGCATTTT.

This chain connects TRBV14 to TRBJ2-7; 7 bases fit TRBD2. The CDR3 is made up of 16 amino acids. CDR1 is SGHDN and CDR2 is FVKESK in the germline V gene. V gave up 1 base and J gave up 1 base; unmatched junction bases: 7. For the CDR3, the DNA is TGTGCCAGCAGCCAAGGGCGGGGGATTCTTTCCTACGAGCAGTACTTC. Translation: CASSQGRGILSYEQYF.

The CDR3 reads CASSLGSGGYNEQFF. The CDR3, as DNA: TGCGCCAGCAGCTTGGGCAGCGGGGGTTACAATGAGCAGTTCTTC. The chain carries TRBV5-1 and TRBJ2-1; 8 bases are shared with TRBD2. J was trimmed by 4 bases and V by 0 bases; bases with no gene match: 3. The CDR3 has 15 amino acids. Germline loops: CDR1 SGHRS, CDR2 YFSETQ.

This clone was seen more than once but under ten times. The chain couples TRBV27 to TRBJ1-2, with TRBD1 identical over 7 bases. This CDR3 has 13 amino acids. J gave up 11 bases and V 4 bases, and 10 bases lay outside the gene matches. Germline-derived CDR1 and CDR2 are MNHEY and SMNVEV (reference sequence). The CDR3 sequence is CASSSRQGLGYTF. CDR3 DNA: TGTGCCAGCAGTTCCCGACAGGGTCTTGGGTACACCTTC.

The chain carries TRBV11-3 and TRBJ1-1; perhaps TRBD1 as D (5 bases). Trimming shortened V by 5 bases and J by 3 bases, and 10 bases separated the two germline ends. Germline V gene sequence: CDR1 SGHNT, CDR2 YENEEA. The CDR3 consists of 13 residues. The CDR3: CASSQLRDTEAFF. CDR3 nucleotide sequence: TGTGCCAGCAGCCAACTCAGGGACACTGAAGCTTTCTTT. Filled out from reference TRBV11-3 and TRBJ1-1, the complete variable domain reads EAGVVQSPRYKIIEKKQPVAFWCNPISGHNTLYWYLQNLGQGPELLIRYENEEAVDDSQLPKDRFSAERLKGVDSTLKIQPAELGDSAVYLCASSQLRDTEAFFGQGTRLTVV.

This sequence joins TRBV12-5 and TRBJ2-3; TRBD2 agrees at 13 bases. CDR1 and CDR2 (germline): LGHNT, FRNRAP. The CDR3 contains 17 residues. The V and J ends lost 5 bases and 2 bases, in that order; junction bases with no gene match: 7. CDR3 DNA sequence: TGTGCTAGTGGTGACGGACTAGCGGGAGCTAACACAGATACGCAGTATTTT. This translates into CASGDGLAGANTDTQYF.

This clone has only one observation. The CDR3 sequence: CASTVRLAGEGEQFF. The CDR3 nucleotides read TGTGCCAGCACGGTGCGACTAGCGGGAGAGGGTGAGCAGTTCTTC. The chain uses TRBV6-5 and TRBJ2-1; 12 nucleotides line up with TRBD2. CDR1 is MNHEY, CDR2 SVGAGI, per germline. J lost 9 bases, V lost 7 bases, and 10 bases had no gene match. The CDR3 totals 15 residues.

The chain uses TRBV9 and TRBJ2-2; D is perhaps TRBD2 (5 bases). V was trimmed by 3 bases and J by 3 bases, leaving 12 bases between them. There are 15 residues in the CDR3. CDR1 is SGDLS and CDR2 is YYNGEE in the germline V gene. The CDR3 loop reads CASSAPRGHTGELFF. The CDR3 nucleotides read TGTGCCAGCAGCGCCCCCCGGGGTCACACCGGGGAGCTGTTTTTT.

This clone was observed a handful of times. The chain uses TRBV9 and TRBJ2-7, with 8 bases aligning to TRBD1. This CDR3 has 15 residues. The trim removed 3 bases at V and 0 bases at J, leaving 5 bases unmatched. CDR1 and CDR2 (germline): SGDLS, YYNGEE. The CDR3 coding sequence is TGTGCCAGCAGCGAGGGACAGGCCGACTCCTACGAGCAGTACTTC. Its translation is CASSEGQADSYEQYF.

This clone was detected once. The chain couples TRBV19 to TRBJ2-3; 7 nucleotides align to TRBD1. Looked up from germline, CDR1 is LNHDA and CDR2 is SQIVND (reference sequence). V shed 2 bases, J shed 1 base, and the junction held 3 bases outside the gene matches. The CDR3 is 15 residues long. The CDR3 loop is CASSIRGQRTDTQYF. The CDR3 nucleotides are TGTGCCAGTAGTATAAGGGGACAGCGCACAGATACGCAGTATTTT.

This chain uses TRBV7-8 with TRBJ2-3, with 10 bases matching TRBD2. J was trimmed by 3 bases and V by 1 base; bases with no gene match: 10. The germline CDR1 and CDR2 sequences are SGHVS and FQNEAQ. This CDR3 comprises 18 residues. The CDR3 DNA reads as TGTGCCAGCAGCTTAGTCTTTCCTAGCGGGGGCCTTACAGATACGCAGTATTTT. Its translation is CASSLVFPSGGLTDTQYF.

The CDR3 reads CASSFSRTSGRSSYEQYF. In DNA form, the CDR3 reads TGTGCCAGCAGCTTCTCTCGGACTAGCGGGAGGAGCTCCTACGAGCAGTACTTC. The chain has TRBV13 and TRBJ2-7; 14 bases line up with TRBD2. The CDR3 is 18 residues long. V lost 3 bases, J lost 0 bases, and 7 bases stayed unmatched. The germline gives CDR1 PRHDT, CDR2 FYEKMQ (reference sequence).

The DNA of the CDR3 is TGTGCCAGCAGCTCCCCTGGGGGAGGTTACAATGAGCAGTTCTTC. Translating gives CASSSPGGGYNEQFF. This chain uses TRBV7-9 with TRBJ2-1, with a possible D match to TRBD2 (6 bases). The CDR3 length is 15 residues. CDR1 is SEHNR, CDR2 FQNEAQ, per germline (reference sequence). Trimming stripped 4 bases from V and 4 bases from J, with 14 bases between.

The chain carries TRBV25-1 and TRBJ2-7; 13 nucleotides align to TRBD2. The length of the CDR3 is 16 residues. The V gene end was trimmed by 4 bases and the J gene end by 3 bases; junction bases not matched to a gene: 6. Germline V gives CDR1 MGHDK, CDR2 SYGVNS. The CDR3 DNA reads TGTGCCAGCAGTGGCGGGACTAGCGGGAACCACTACGAGCAGTACTTC. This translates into CASSGGTSGNHYEQYF.

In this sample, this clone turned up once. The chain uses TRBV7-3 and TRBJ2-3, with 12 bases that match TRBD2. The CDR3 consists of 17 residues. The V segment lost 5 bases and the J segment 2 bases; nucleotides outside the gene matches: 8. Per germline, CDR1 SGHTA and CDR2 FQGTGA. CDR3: CASSVRTSGEYTDTQYF. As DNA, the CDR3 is TGTGCCAGCAGCGTAAGGACTAGCGGGGAATACACAGATACGCAGTATTTT.

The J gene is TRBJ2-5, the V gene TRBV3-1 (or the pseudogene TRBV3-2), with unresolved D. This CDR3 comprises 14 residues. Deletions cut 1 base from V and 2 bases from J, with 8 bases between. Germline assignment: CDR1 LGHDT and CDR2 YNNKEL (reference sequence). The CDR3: CASSQGRRQETQYF. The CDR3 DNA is TGTGCCAGCAGCCAAGGACGGCGGCAAGAGACCCAGTACTTC.

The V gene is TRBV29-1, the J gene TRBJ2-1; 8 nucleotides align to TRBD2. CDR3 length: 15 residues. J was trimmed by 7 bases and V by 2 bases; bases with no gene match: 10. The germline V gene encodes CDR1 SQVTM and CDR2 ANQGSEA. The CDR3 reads CSVEPLAGQENEQFF. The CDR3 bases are TGCAGCGTTGAACCTTTAGCGGGACAAGAGAATGAGCAGTTCTTC.

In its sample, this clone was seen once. The DNA for the CDR3 is TGTGCCAGCAGCTTGGGCCTTGGGTCCGGGGAAAAACTGTTTTTT. Protein sequence: CASSLGLGSGEKLFF. The V and J genes are TRBV5-6 and TRBJ1-4, with unresolved D. V lost 0 bases and J lost 8, with 14 bases in between. The CDR3 length is 15 residues. Germline loops: CDR1 SGHDT, CDR2 YYEEEE.

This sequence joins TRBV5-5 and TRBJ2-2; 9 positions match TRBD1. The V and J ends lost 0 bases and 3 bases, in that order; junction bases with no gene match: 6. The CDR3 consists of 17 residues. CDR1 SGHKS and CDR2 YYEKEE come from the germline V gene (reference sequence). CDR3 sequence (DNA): TGTGCCAGCAGCTTGGCCCGGACAGGGGCGGACACCGGGGAGCTGTTTTTT. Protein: CASSLARTGADTGELFF.

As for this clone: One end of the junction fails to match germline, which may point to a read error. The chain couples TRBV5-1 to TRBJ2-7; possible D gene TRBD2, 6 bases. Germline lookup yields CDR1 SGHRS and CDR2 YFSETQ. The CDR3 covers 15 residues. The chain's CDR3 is CASNPSVAEDYGQYF. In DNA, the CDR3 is TGCGCCAGCAACCCGTCGGTAGCGGAGGATTACGGGCAGTACTTC.

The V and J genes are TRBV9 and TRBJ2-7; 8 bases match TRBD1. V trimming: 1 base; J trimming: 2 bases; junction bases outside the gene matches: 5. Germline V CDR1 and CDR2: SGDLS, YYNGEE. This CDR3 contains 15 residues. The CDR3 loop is CASSVFATGAYEQYF. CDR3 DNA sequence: TGTGCCAGCAGCGTATTTGCGACAGGGGCCTACGAGCAGTACTTC.

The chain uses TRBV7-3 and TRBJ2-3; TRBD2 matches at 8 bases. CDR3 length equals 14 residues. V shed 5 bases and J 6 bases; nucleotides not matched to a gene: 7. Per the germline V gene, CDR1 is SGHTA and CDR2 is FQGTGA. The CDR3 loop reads CASSETSGQDTQYF. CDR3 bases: TGTGCCAGCAGCGAAACTAGCGGACAGGATACGCAGTATTTT.

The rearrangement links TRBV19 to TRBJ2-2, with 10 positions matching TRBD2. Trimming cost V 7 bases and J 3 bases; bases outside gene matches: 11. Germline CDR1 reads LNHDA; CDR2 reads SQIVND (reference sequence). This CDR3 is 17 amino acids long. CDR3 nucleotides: TGTGCCAGTACCAACCCCGCGACTAGCGGGTACACCGGGGAGCTGTTTTTT. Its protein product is CASTNPATSGYTGELFF.

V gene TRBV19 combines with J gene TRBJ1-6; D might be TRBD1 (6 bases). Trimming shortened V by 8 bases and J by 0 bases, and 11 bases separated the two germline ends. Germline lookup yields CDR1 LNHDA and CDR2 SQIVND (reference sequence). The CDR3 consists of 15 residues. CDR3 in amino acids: CASGQSSSYNSPLHF. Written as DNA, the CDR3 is TGTGCCAGTGGACAGTCGAGCTCCTATAATTCACCCCTCCACTTT.

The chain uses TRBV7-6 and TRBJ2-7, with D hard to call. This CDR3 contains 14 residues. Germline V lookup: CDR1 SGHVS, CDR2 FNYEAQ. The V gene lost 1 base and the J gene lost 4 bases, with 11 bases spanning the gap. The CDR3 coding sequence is TGTGCCAGCAGCTTAGGGGCCAGTGGTTACGAGCAGTACTTC. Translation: CASSLGASGYEQYF.

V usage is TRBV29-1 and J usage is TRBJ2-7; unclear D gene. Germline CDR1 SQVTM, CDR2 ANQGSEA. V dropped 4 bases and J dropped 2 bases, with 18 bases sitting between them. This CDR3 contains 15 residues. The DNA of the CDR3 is TGCAGCGTTGTCTCATGGGCCAAATCGACCTACGAGCAGTACTTC. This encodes CSVVSWAKSTYEQYF.

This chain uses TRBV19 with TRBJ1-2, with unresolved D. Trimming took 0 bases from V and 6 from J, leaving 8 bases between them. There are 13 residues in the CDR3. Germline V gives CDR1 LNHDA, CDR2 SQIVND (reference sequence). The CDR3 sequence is CASSIDRGNGYTF. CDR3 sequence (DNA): TGTGCCAGTAGTATAGATCGAGGAAATGGCTACACCTTC. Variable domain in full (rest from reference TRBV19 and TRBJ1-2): DGGITQSPKYLFRKEGQNVTLSCEQNLNHDAMYWYRQDPGQGLRLIYYSQIVNDFQKGDIAEGYSVSREKKESFPLTVTSAQKNPTAFYLCASSIDRGNGYTFGSGTRLTVV.